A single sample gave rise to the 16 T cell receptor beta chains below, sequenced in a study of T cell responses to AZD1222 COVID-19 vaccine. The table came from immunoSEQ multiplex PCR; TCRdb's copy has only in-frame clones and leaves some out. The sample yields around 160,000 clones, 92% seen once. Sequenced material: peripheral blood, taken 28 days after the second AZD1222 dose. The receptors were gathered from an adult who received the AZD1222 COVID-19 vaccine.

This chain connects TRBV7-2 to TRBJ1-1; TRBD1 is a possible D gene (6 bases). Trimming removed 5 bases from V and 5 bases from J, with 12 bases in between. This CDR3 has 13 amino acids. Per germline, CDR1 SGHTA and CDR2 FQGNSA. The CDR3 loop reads CASSPQGRTEAFF. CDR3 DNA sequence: TGTGCCAGCAGCCCACAGGGACGGACTGAAGCTTTCTTT. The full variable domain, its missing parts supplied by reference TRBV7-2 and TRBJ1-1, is GAGVSQSPSNKVTEKGKDVELRCDPISGHTALYWYRQSLGQGLEFLIYFQGNSAPDKSGLPSDRFSAERTGGSVSTLTIQRTQQEDSAVYLCASSPQGRTEAFFGQGTRLTVV.

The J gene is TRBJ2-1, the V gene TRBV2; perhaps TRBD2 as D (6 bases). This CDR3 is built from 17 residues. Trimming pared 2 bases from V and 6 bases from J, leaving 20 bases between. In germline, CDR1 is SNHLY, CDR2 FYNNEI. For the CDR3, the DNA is TGTGCCAGCAGTGAATCCGGACGGGGGTTAAGGGGCAATGAGCAGTTCTTC. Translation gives CASSESGRGLRGNEQFF. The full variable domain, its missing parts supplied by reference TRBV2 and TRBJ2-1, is EPEVTQTPSHQVTQMGQEVILRCVPISNHLYFYWYRQILGQKVEFLVSFYNNEISEKSEIFDDQFSVERPDGSNFTLKIRSTKLEDSAMYFCASSESGRGLRGNEQFFGPGTRLTVL.

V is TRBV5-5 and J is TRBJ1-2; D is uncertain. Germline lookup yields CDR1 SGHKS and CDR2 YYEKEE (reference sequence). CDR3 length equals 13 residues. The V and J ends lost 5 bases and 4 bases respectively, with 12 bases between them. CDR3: CASSRGNVYGYTF. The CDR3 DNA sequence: TGTGCCAGCAGTCGCGGCAATGTCTATGGCTACACCTTC.

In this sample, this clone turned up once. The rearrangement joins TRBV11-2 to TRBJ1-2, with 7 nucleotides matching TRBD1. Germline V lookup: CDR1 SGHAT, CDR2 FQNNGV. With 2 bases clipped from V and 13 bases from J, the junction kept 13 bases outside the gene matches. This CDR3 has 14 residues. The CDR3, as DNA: TGTGCCAGCAGCTTATTGGCGGACACAGGGGTGGGCACCTTC. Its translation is CASSLLADTGVGTF. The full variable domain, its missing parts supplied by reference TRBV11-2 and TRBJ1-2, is EAGVAQSPRYKIIEKRQSVAFWCNPISGHATLYWYQQILGQGPKLLIQFQNNGVVDDSQLPKDRFSAERLKGVDSTLKIQPAKLEDSAVYLCASSLLADTGVGTFGSGTRLTVV.

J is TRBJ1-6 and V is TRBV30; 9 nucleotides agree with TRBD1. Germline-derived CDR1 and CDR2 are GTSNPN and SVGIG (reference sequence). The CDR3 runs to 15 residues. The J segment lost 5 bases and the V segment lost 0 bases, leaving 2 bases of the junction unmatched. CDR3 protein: CAWSVRDRDNSPLHF. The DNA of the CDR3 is TGTGCCTGGAGTGTACGGGACAGGGATAATTCACCCCTCCACTTT.

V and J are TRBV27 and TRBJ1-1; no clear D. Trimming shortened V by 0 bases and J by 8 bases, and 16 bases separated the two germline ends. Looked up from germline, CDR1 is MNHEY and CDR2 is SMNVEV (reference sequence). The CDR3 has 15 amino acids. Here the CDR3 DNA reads TGTGCCAGCAGTTTATCTAATTATTTGACCGAAGAAGCTTTCTTT. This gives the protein CASSLSNYLTEEAFF.

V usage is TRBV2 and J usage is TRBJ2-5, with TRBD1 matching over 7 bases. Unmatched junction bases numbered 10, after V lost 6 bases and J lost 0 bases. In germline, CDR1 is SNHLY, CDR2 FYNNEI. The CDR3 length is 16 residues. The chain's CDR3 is CASSPRQGQYQETQYF. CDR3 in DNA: TGTGCCAGCAGCCCCCGACAGGGACAGTACCAAGAGACCCAGTACTTC.

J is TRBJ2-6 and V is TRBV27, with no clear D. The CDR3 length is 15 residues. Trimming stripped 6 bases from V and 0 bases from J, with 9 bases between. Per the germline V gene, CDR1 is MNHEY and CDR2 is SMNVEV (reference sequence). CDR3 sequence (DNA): TGTGCCAGCAGGCCCGACACCTCTGGGGCCAACGTCCTGACTTTC. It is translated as CASRPDTSGANVLTF.

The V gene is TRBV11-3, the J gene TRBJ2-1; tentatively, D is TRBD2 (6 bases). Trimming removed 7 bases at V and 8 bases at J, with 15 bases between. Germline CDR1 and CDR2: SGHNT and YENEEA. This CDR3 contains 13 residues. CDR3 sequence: CASKERGSDEQFF. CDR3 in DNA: TGTGCCAGCAAGGAACGGGGGTCGGATGAGCAGTTCTTC.

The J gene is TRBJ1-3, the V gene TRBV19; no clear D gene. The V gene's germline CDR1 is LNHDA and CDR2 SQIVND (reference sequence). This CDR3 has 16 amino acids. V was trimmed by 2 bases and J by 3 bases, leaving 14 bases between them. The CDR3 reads CASSILPEAVGNTIYF. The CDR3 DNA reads TGTGCCAGTAGTATACTTCCCGAGGCGGTTGGAAACACCATATATTTT.

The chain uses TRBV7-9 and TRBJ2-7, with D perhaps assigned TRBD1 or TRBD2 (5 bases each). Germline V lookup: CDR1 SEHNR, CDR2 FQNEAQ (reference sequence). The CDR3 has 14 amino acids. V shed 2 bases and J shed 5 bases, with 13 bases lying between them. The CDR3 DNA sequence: TGTGCCAGCAGCTTATATGAAGGGGAGCACGAGCAGTACTTC. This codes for CASSLYEGEHEQYF.

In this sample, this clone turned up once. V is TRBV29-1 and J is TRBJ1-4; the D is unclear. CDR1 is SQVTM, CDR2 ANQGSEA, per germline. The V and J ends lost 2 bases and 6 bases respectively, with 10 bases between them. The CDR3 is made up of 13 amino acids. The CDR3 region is CSVELPAHEKLFF. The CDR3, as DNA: TGCAGCGTTGAACTTCCTGCCCATGAAAAACTGTTTTTT.

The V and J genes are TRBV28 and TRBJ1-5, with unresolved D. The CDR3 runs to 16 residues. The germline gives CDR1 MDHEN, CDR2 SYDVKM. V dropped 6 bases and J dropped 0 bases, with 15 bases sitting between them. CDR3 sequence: CASRSPDQHSNQPQHF. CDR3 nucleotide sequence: TGTGCCAGCAGGTCTCCCGATCAGCATAGCAATCAGCCCCAGCATTTT.

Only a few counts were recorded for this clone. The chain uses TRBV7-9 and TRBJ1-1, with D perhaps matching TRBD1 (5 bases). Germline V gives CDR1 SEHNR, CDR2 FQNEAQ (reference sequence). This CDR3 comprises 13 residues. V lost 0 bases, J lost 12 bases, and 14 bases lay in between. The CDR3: CASSLAEGTITFF. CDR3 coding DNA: TGTGCCAGCAGCTTAGCGGAGGGGACGATAACTTTCTTT. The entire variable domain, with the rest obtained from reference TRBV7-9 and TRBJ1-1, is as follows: DTGVSQNPRHKITKRGQNVTFRCDPISEHNRLYWYRQTLGQGPEFLTYFQNEAQLEKSRLLSDRFSAERPKGSFSTLEIQRTEQGDSAMYLCASSLAEGTITFFGQGTRLTVV.

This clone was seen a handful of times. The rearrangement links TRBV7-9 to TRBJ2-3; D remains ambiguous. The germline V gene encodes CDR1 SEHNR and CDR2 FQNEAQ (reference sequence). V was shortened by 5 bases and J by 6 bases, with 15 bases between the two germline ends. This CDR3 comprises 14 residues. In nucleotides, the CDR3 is TGTGCCAGCAGCCCCGGACCGCGCTGGGATACGCAGTATTTT. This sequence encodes CASSPGPRWDTQYF.

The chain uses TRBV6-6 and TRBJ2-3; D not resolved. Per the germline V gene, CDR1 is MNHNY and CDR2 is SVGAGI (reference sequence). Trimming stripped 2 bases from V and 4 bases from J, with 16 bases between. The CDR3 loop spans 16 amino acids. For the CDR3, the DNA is TGTGCCAGCAGTTACCAGGACGTGGGGTTGGCAGATACGCAGTATTTT. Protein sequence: CASSYQDVGLADTQYF.